Listed below are T cell receptor beta chains from one sample, sequenced in a study of CD8 T cells in ankylosing spondylitis. TCRdb used MiXCR to reprocess the 5' RACE reads, holding one entry per CDR3 protein. The sample contains about 480,000 distinct CDR3 sequences, 17% of which appear only once. The specimen was blood, either unsorted or a sorted T cell fraction (not recorded which). All receptors come from a male donor with ankylosing spondylitis. Each CDR3 is given with its conserved first and last residue. D genes are given only for firm matches. Size is omitted from some rows. Given values are once, few, many or a class for expanded clones.

D gene,V gene,J gene,clone size,CDR3 DNA,CDR3 protein
TRBD1,TRBV9,TRBJ2-3,.,TGTGCCAGCAGCCGGGACAGGGCCCGTCGGGATACGCAGTATTTT,CASSRDRARRDTQYF
.,TRBV2,TRBJ2-7,.,TGTGCCAGCAGTGAAGCGCCAAGGTCCGAGCAGTACTTC,CASSEAPRSEQYF
TRBD2,TRBV7-9,TRBJ2-7,.,TGTGCCAGCAGCTTCCGGACTAGCGACACCTACGAGCAGTACTTC,CASSFRTSDTYEQYF
.,TRBV12-3/TRBV12-4,TRBJ2-1,many,TGTGCCAGCAGTCCGTCGGAGTCCACCTACAATGAGCAGTTCTTC,CASSPSESTYNEQFF
TRBD1,TRBV11-2,TRBJ1-4,.,TGTGCCAGCAGCTTATGGACAGGGGTCGGGGAAAAACTGTTTTTT,CASSLWTGVGEKLFF
TRBD2,TRBV11-2,TRBJ2-1,few,TGTGCCAGCAGCTACGCTAGCGGGGGAGGGGGCAATGAGCAGTTCTTC,CASSYASGGGGNEQFF
.,TRBV7-6,TRBJ2-5,.,TGTGCCAGCAGCCCCCGGGGGCAGGGGCTGGAGACCCAGTACTTC,CASSPRGQGLETQYF
TRBD1,TRBV9,TRBJ2-2,few,TGTGCCAGTTCGGGACAGATGAACACCGGGGAGCTGTTTTTT,CASSGQMNTGELFF
TRBD1,TRBV2,TRBJ1-2,.,TGTGCCAGCCGGACAGGGGATAGGGGCTATGGCTACACCTTC,CASRTGDRGYGYTF
.,TRBV20-1,TRBJ2-7,few,TGCAGTGCTAGAGCTTACCGCCGAAGCTCCTACGAGCAGTACTTC,CSARAYRRSSYEQYF
.,TRBV20-1,TRBJ1-1,few,TGCAGTGCAGAGGGGGGTCGATCGGGTGACACTGAAGCTTTCTTT,CSAEGGRSGDTEAFF
.,TRBV5-1,TRBJ2-7,few,TGCGCCAGCAGCTTTGGCCGGGCGTTGGGCTACGAGCAGTACTTC,CASSFGRALGYEQYF
.,TRBV7-9,TRBJ2-1,.,TGTGCCAGCAGCCCCCAACAGGGTATAATGGGCAATGAGCAGTTCTTC,CASSPQQGIMGNEQFF
TRBD1,TRBV7-2,TRBJ2-7,few,TGTGCCAGCAGCTTGAGGGACAGGGGCCAATACGAGCAGTACTTC,CASSLRDRGQYEQYF
TRBD2,TRBV20-1,TRBJ2-1,.,TGCAGTGCCCTGGCCAGCGGGAGTCTCTACAATGAGCAGTTCTTC,CSALASGSLYNEQFF
TRBD2,TRBV4-2,TRBJ2-3,many,TGTGCCAGCAGCCCCTGGACTAGCGGGACTGGGGATACGCAGTATTTT,CASSPWTSGTGDTQYF
.,TRBV21-1,TRBJ1-2,few,TGTGCCAGCAGCAAACAGGATGGCTACACCTTC,CASSKQDGYTF
TRBD1,TRBV7-2,TRBJ2-3,.,TGTGCCAGCAACAACAGGGGCGAGACAGATACGCAGTATTTT,CASNNRGETDTQYF
.,TRBV6-5,TRBJ2-2,.,TGTGCCAGCAGTTACCAAGGGACGGCTGCCGGGGAGCTGTTTTTT,CASSYQGTAAGELFF
.,TRBV6-2/TRBV6-3,TRBJ1-2,few,TGTGCCAGCAGTCGACCACAGGGTTCCTATGGCTACACCTTC,CASSRPQGSYGYTF
TRBD1,TRBV6-1,TRBJ2-5,.,TGTGCCAGCAGCACCGCCCTAGGGGGCGAGGAGACCCAGTACTTC,CASSTALGGEETQYF
.,TRBV6-5,TRBJ2-1,few,TGTGCCAGCAGTTACAGAATATTAGGGGAGCAGTTCTTC,CASSYRILGEQFF
TRBD2,TRBV20-1,TRBJ2-2,.,TGCAGTGCTAGGATAGCGGGAGGGCCGGGCACCGGGGAGCTGTTTTTT,CSARIAGGPGTGELFF
.,TRBV29-1,TRBJ2-5,.,TGCAGCGTTGTGGGCCAAGAGACCCAGTACTTC,CSVVGQETQYF
.,TRBV11-2,TRBJ2-5,few,TGTGCCAGCAGCTTTAATGCCCTCGCCGCGGAGACCCAGTACTTC,CASSFNALAAETQYF
.,TRBV7-9,TRBJ2-7,.,TGTGCCAGCAGCACCGACAGATACGAGCAGTACTTC,CASSTDRYEQYF
.,TRBV18,TRBJ2-7,few,TGTGCCAGCTCATGGGGACGCGAGCAGTACTTC,CASSWGREQYF
TRBD1,TRBV29-1,TRBJ1-2,many,TGCAGCGTTGATATGCAACCGAGCCTAGCGGGACAGACATATGGCTACACCTTC,CSVDMQPSLAGQTYGYTF
.,TRBV20-1,TRBJ2-3,few,TGCAGTGCTAGTCCTCGCACAGATACGCAGTATTTT,CSASPRTDTQYF
TRBD2,TRBV24-1,TRBJ2-1,.,TGTGCCACCAGTGATTTCCGGGCGGGAGGGCCGAGATACAATGAGCAGTTCTTC,CATSDFRAGGPRYNEQFF
TRBD1,TRBV12-3/TRBV12-4,TRBJ2-7,few,TGTGCCAGCAGTTCCACGACAGGGGACCCCCTTTACGAGCAGTACTTC,CASSSTTGDPLYEQYF
.,TRBV11-2,TRBJ1-4,many,TGTGCCAGCAGCTTTGTAGCGGAAAAACTGTTTTTT,CASSFVAEKLFF
.,TRBV12-3/TRBV12-4,TRBJ2-3,.,TGTGCCAGCAGTTTAGGCCTCAGCCACACAGATACGCAGTATTTT,CASSLGLSHTDTQYF
.,TRBV12-3/TRBV12-4,TRBJ1-1,few,TGTGCCAGCAGTCCCGGCAGGGATAAATCTGAAGCTTTCTTT,CASSPGRDKSEAFF
TRBD1,TRBV2,TRBJ2-7,.,TGTGCCAGCAGTTGGCGGACAGGGGCGTCCGCCGAGCAGTACTTC,CASSWRTGASAEQYF
.,TRBV4-3,TRBJ2-3,few,TGCGCCAGCAGCCAAGACTGGGGGCCCCGCACAGATACGCAGTATTTT,CASSQDWGPRTDTQYF
.,TRBV29-1,TRBJ2-7,many,TGCAGCGTCGGACGGCCTATGGGGGAGCAGTACTTC,CSVGRPMGEQYF
TRBD2,TRBV4-1,TRBJ2-4,once,TGCGCCAGCAGCCAAGTTAGCGGGGGGGCCACGGCCAAAAACATTCAGTACTTC,CASSQVSGGATAKNIQYF
TRBD1,TRBV28,TRBJ2-7,few,TGTGCCAGCGCCCCGGGTTGGGGACAGGGGGCGGGGGAGCAGTACTTC,CASAPGWGQGAGEQYF
TRBD2,TRBV12-3/TRBV12-4,TRBJ2-1,.,TGTGCCAGCTCCCCCTGGGGCGGGGGGGCCATCCCTGAGCAGTTCTTC,CASSPWGGGAIPEQFF
.,TRBV20-1,TRBJ1-1,.,TGCAGTGCTTATAGGGTAAATGAAGCTTTCTTT,CSAYRVNEAFF
.,TRBV20-1,TRBJ2-3,.,TGCAGTGCTACTGAATCGAGGGTCGCAGATACGCAGTATTTT,CSATESRVADTQYF
TRBD2,TRBV9,TRBJ2-1,.,TGTGCCAGCAGCGTAGCGGGGGAGCGGGGCACCAATGAGCAGTTCTTC,CASSVAGERGTNEQFF
.,TRBV29-1,TRBJ1-1,few,TGCAGCGTTGAAGTCCGGGGCGGAAGGAACACTGAAGCTTTCTTT,CSVEVRGGRNTEAFF
.,TRBV18,TRBJ2-1,.,TGTGCCAGCTCCCCTCAAGGGTACAGATTTTCCTACAATGAGCAGTTCTTC,CASSPQGYRFSYNEQFF
.,TRBV12-5,TRBJ2-4,.,TGTGCTAGTGGTTTACCCGGCCCGGGAAACATTCAGTACTTC,CASGLPGPGNIQYF
.,TRBV4-1,TRBJ1-2,.,TGCGCCAGCAGCCAAGGATCCCTGGCTGTCTATGGCTACACCTTC,CASSQGSLAVYGYTF
.,TRBV7-9,TRBJ1-1,.,TGTGCCAGCCTCACATCCCCGGTTACCCCCGGAACTGAAGCTTTCTTT,CASLTSPVTPGTEAFF
TRBD2,TRBV3-1,TRBJ2-1,few,TGTGCCAGCAGCCAACGGGGACTAGCGGGTCTTGGGTCCAATGAGCAGTTCTTC,CASSQRGLAGLGSNEQFF
.,TRBV18,TRBJ2-3,.,TGTGCCAGCTCACCGGCCGAAATGGGGACGCAGTATTTT,CASSPAEMGTQYF
.,TRBV7-9,TRBJ1-1,.,TGTGCCAGCAGCGTGGGACCGTTGAACACTGAAGCTTTCTTT,CASSVGPLNTEAFF
.,TRBV20-1,TRBJ2-1,.,TGCAGTGCTAGGACTCTCCATCAGGTTGAGCAGTTCTTC,CSARTLHQVEQFF
TRBD1,TRBV20-1,TRBJ2-7,.,TGCAGTGCTACCCCGACAGGGCTCTACGAGCAGTACTTC,CSATPTGLYEQYF
.,TRBV27,TRBJ2-3,.,TGTGCCAGCAGTTTAGCTCGCTGGGGCCATACGCAGTATTTT,CASSLARWGHTQYF
TRBD1,TRBV20-1,TRBJ1-1,many,TGCAGTGCGATCGGATACAGGGGACCGAACACTGAAGCTTTCTTT,CSAIGYRGPNTEAFF
.,TRBV6-1,TRBJ1-5,.,TGTGCCAGCAGTCCCAGGGCCTCGGGGCAGCCCCAGCATTTT,CASSPRASGQPQHF
TRBD1,TRBV4-1,TRBJ1-1,.,TGCGCCAGCACATTAGGGCAGGGGGCCATGAACACTGAAGCTTTCTTT,CASTLGQGAMNTEAFF
TRBD2,TRBV7-6,TRBJ2-2,.,TGTGCCAGCAGCTTAGGACTAGCGGGTCACACCGGGGAGCTGTTTTTT,CASSLGLAGHTGELFF
.,TRBV4-2,TRBJ1-1,.,TGTGCCAGCAGCCAAGAGGACACGGTGAACACTGAAGCTTTCTTT,CASSQEDTVNTEAFF